This section outlines one T cell receptor beta chain sequence together with its context. TCRbeta library preparation incorporated unique molecular identifiers. TCRdb called the PCR reads again in MiXCR, with one record for every CDR3 protein. The sample holds about 340,000 distinct CDR3 sequences, over 9% seen once. Germline V gene data show CDR1 as SGHTA and CDR2 as FQGTGA. V lost 4 bases to trimming and J lost 5 bases; unmatched junction nucleotides: 6. The CDR3 has 14 residues. This entry is derived from a study of T-cell reconstitution after alpha-beta-depleted transplantation in children. The rearrangement links TRBV7-3 to TRBJ2-3; 7 bases match TRBD2. The sequencing used PBMCs from the stem cell graft donor, collected from the stem cell graft. The source is a human donor who donated a stem cell graft to a child with acute lymphoblastic leukemia. The CDR3 bases are TGTGCCAGCAGCTCGTCGGCGGGAGTAGATACGCAGTATTTT. It codes for CASSSSAGVDTQYF.